The sample holds a few counts of the clone carrying this TCR beta chain. No antigen is known for it. These data are taken from a study of PD-L1 blockade in urothelial cancer. Findings and caveats of the study: Sub-median blood TCR clonality before treatment predicted longer survival.

PCRs each included synthetic TCR analog templates spiked in. Assay used: immunoSEQ multiplex PCR; TCRdb lists only in-frame clones, some missing. The sample includes about 110,000 clones, over 75% of them seen just once. The germline V gene encodes CDR1 MNHEY and CDR2 SVGAGI. Unmatched junction bases numbered 6, after V lost 4 bases and J lost 4 bases. The CDR3 length is 14 residues. The sequence was collected from a man between 50 and 59 years old with urothelial cancer. The rearrangement links TRBV6-5 to TRBJ1-2, with 7 nucleotides matching TRBD1. The sequenced sample was PBMCs, obtained around atezolizumab (anti-PD-L1) treatment. DNA of the CDR3: TGTGCCAGCAGTTCGAGGACAGGATTCTATGGCTACACCTTC. Protein: CASSSRTGFYGYTF.